The rows below give T cell receptor beta chains drawn from one sample of a study of blood T cells in healthy people across ages. Each CDR3 protein is one row after TCRdb ran MiXCR on the 5' RACE reads. Of approximately 360,000 distinct CDR3 sequences in the sample, 52% are singletons; the top ten hold around 50%. The specimen sequenced was blood. Receptors originate from a man aged 55 to 70 in good health. Both conserved end residues are part of each CDR3. Each record gives: J gene, clone size, CDR3 length, D gene, V gene, CDR3 protein, CDR3 DNA. The D gene is left open where the match is weak. For some rows the clone size is stated as once, few or many, or as a class when expanded; others skip it.

TRBJ2-3,NA,13,NA,TRBV9,CASSGRTPDTQYF,TGTGCCAGCAGCGGCAGGACCCCAGATACGCAGTATTTT
TRBJ1-5,once,16,NA,TRBV7-8,CASSLGGRGNNQPQHF,TGTGCCAGCAGCTTAGGGGGTAGGGGGAACAATCAGCCCCAGCATTTT
TRBJ2-7,NA,15,TRBD2,TRBV27,CASSLSRAGGGEQYF,TGTGCCAGCAGTTTATCGCGAGCGGGAGGAGGCGAGCAGTACTTC
TRBJ2-1,few,16,TRBD2,TRBV19,CASSIGTSGTYNEQFF,TGTGCCAGTAGTATAGGAACTAGCGGGACCTACAATGAGCAGTTCTTC
TRBJ2-3,NA,11,NA,TRBV6-2/TRBV6-3,CAARRTDTQYF,TGTGCCGCCCGACGCACAGATACGCAGTATTTT
TRBJ2-7,NA,14,TRBD2,TRBV20-1,CSATGLAGVHEQYF,TGCAGTGCTACCGGACTAGCGGGGGTCCACGAGCAGTACTTC
TRBJ2-6,NA,15,TRBD1,TRBV12-5,CASGSTGAGANVLTF,TGTGCTAGTGGTTCGACAGGGGCTGGGGCCAACGTCCTGACTTTC
TRBJ2-7,NA,15,TRBD1,TRBV7-9,CASSSPGTGGYEQYF,TGTGCCAGCAGCTCACCCGGGACAGGGGGCTACGAGCAGTACTTC
TRBJ2-1,NA,14,TRBD2,TRBV5-1,CASSLPGLDNEQFF,TGCGCCAGCAGCTTACCGGGACTAGACAATGAGCAGTTCTTC
TRBJ2-1,NA,15,NA,TRBV20-1,CSARKRDSGEGEQFF,TGCAGTGCTAGAAAACGGGACAGCGGGGAAGGTGAGCAGTTCTTC
TRBJ2-3,NA,18,NA,TRBV15,CATSPPPFSAETTDTQYF,TGTGCCACCAGCCCCCCACCGTTTTCCGCTGAGACCACAGATACGCAGTATTTT
TRBJ2-4,NA,16,TRBD2,TRBV7-2,CASSLAGTSGRVEQYF,TGTGCCAGCAGCTTAGCCGGGACTAGCGGGAGGGTTGAGCAGTACTTC
TRBJ1-5,NA,13,NA,TRBV6-2/TRBV6-3,CASGDTSNQPQHF,TGTGCCAGCGGGGATACTAGCAATCAGCCCCAGCATTTT
TRBJ2-5,NA,14,NA,TRBV12-3/TRBV12-4,CASSLGQTQETQYF,TGTGCCAGCAGTTTAGGGCAGACACAAGAGACCCAGTACTTC
TRBJ2-7,NA,13,NA,TRBV7-2,CASTQDYRHEQYF,TGTGCCAGCACCCAGGACTACCGCCACGAGCAGTACTTC
TRBJ2-1,NA,14,TRBD2,TRBV7-2,CASRSGGSYNEQFF,TGTGCCAGCAGGAGCGGGGGATCATACAATGAGCAGTTCTTC
TRBJ2-3,NA,11,NA,TRBV30,CAWSVRDTQYF,TGTGCCTGGAGTGTACGGGATACGCAGTATTTT
TRBJ2-5,NA,13,NA,TRBV20-1,CSARSSGRETQYF,TGCAGTGCTAGATCCTCAGGGAGAGAGACCCAGTACTTC
TRBJ2-5,few,13,TRBD1,TRBV12-3/TRBV12-4,CASRDRGEETQYF,TGTGCCAGCAGAGACAGGGGCGAAGAGACCCAGTACTTC
TRBJ2-3,few,15,NA,TRBV6-5,CASSYSRSDTDTQYF,TGTGCCAGCAGTTACTCTCGCTCGGACACAGATACGCAGTATTTT
TRBJ2-1,once,16,NA,TRBV21-1,CASSKDIAGIHNEQFF,TGTGCCAGCAGCAAAGATATAGCGGGGATCCACAATGAGCAGTTCTTC
TRBJ2-4,NA,14,TRBD1,TRBV5-1,CAGYQGARSSEQYF,TGCGCCGGCTACCAGGGGGCGCGATCGTCAGAGCAGTACTTC
TRBJ2-2,few,15,NA,TRBV11-2,CASSSDATSTGELFF,TGTGCCAGCAGCTCAGACGCTACAAGCACCGGGGAGCTGTTTTTT
TRBJ2-3,NA,15,NA,TRBV2,CASSGTGSSTDTRYF,TGTGCTAGCAGTGGGACTGGCTCTAGCACAGATACGCGGTATTTT
TRBJ1-2,NA,12,NA,TRBV20-1,CSARGGVYGYTF,TGCAGTGCTAGAGGGGGGGTCTATGGCTACACCTTC
TRBJ1-2,NA,13,NA,TRBV6-2/TRBV6-3,CASTPELNYGYTF,TGTGCCAGCACTCCCGAGCTGAACTATGGCTACACCTTC
TRBJ1-6,NA,14,NA,TRBV3-1,CASSQGQGNSPPHF,TGTGCCAGCAGCCAGGGACAAGGAAATTCACCCCCCCACTTT
TRBJ2-2,NA,16,NA,TRBV5-1,CASSLAAAINTGELFF,TGCGCCAGCAGCTTGGCGGCAGCGATAAACACCGGGGAGCTGTTTTTT
TRBJ2-7,few,15,TRBD1,TRBV7-9,CASSVSGTGPNEQYF,TGTGCCAGCAGCGTATCCGGGACAGGGCCGAACGAGCAGTACTTC
TRBJ1-2,NA,14,NA,TRBV10-3,CAISPQQANYGYTF,TGTGCCATCAGCCCCCAACAGGCGAACTATGGCTACACCTTC
TRBJ2-3,NA,15,NA,TRBV4-2,CASSWGAAGSDTQYF,TGTGCCAGCAGCTGGGGGGCGGCAGGGTCCGATACGCAGTATTTT
TRBJ2-1,few,12,NA,TRBV3-1,CASSLGPLGQFF,TGTGCCAGCAGCCTCGGACCGTTAGGGCAGTTCTTC
TRBJ2-1,few,17,TRBD2,TRBV29-1,CSVEDALAGGSYNEQFF,TGCAGCGTTGAAGATGCACTAGCGGGAGGGTCCTACAATGAGCAGTTCTTC
TRBJ2-1,NA,17,TRBD2,TRBV27,CASSFTSAVSSYNEQFF,TGTGCCAGCAGTTTTACTAGCGCTGTGAGTTCCTACAATGAGCAGTTCTTC
TRBJ2-6,NA,18,TRBD1,TRBV20-1,CSARDLRQGAEGANVLTF,TGCAGTGCTAGAGATCTGAGACAGGGGGCGGAAGGGGCCAACGTCCTGACTTTC
TRBJ2-7,NA,14,TRBD2,TRBV7-9,CASTRSGGPYEQYF,TGTGCCAGCACCCGTAGCGGGGGACCCTACGAGCAGTACTTC
TRBJ2-5,few,16,NA,TRBV5-6,CASSSVVGSRGETQYF,TGTGCCAGCAGCTCCGTTGTAGGATCCCGCGGAGAGACCCAGTACTTC
TRBJ1-6,NA,16,TRBD1,TRBV7-2,CASSLEAGTANSPLHF,TGTGCCAGCAGCTTAGAAGCCGGGACAGCAAATTCACCCCTCCACTTT
TRBJ2-5,NA,13,NA,TRBV29-1,CSVYPSLRETQYF,TGCAGCGTTTACCCCAGTCTTCGAGAGACCCAGTACTTC
TRBJ1-1,few,15,NA,TRBV4-2,CASSPSGRTNTEAFF,TGTGCCAGCAGCCCCTCTGGACGGACGAACACTGAAGCTTTCTTT
TRBJ2-3,many,12,NA,TRBV10-3,CAISESRSTQYF,TGTGCCATCAGTGAGTCGAGGTCTACGCAGTATTTT